This TCR beta chain was sequenced during a study of CD8 T cells in ankylosing spondylitis (TCRdb year 2017). Describing the broader study: The study set out to find disease-linked TCR variants by profiling T cell receptor beta repertoires in ankylosing spondylitis patients and healthy donors. Peripheral blood was sampled, and synovial fluid was additionally collected from ankylosing spondylitis patients. In total, the full study cohort was made up of some 100 healthy donors and 20 to 25 ankylosing spondylitis patients. Overall results and qualifications from the work: The disease-linked clones were reported as significantly enriched in matched synovial fluid samples from ankylosing spondylitis patients. In peripheral blood, the disease-linked clones were found at relatively low frequencies and had a CD8+ phenotype. A TCR beta motif made up of under ten highly homologous amino acid variants appeared to be characteristic of blood from ankylosing spondylitis patients. Some motif variants had previously been reported in the synovial fluid and blood of reactive arthritis patients, which suggests shared mechanisms of disease initiation.

This clonotype showed up many times. Its antigen remains undetermined. No much larger clone exists at a distance of one base, and base qualities are not known. The sequencer listed for this sample is Illumina HiSeq 2500. Quantitative 5'-RACE with molecular barcodes was used to prepare TCR beta libraries. Concerning the study's data processing: To identify disease-linked TCR variants, a new computational method was used, one built on a probabilistic model of VDJ rearrangement. TCRdb redid the processing of the public reads, applying fastp at Q25 and MiXCR, and retained in-frame beta chains. CDR3 protein duplicates are merged, each entry listing the most common genes and DNA. The V and J calls and clone size come from TCRdb's table, not from the authors' own analysis. The table for this sample lists 200,000 or so distinct CDR3 sequences; roughly 18% of them were counted only once. Jointly, the top ten make up 3.5% to 5% of the sample.

Sequenced sample: blood, either unsorted or a sorted T cell fraction (not recorded which). This receptor was obtained from a male donor under 30 with ankylosing spondylitis or in good health (not recorded which). Donor details come from another sample of the same person, matched by shared clones.

CDR3 reads: CASRGFREDTQYF. At the DNA level, the sequence is TGTGCCAGCAGAGGGTTCCGAGAAGATACGCAGTATTTT. The rearrangement combines TRBV2 with TRBJ2-3, with the D segment identity uncertain. The CDR3 has 13 amino acids, counting the end cysteine and phenylalanine. Just the 39-base CDR3 DNA is kept, in frame starting at base 1. The germline V gene gives CDR1 as SNHLY and CDR2 as FYNNEI. V sheds 6 bases and J sheds 5 bases, leaving 12 bases between their ends.